One and the same sample provided the 10 T cell receptor beta chains below, sequenced in a study of cytomegalovirus exposure and HLA in healthy donors. PCR amplification relied on 60 Vbeta primers (plus 13 Jbeta primers). The data were produced by immunoSEQ multiplex PCR, yet TCRdb's version contains in-frame clones alone and is incomplete. The specimen's table records some 46,000 clones. The specimen was PBMCs. The source of these receptors is a woman aged 25 to 45 in good health and CMV-seronegative.

The V gene is TRBV4-3, the J gene TRBJ1-4; no clear D. Germline assignment: CDR1 LGHNA and CDR2 YSLEER. The CDR3 length is 15 residues. V was trimmed by 2 bases and J by 8 bases, leaving 15 bases between them. The CDR3 DNA reads as TGCGCCAGCAGCCAAAACGGACGAGGCGGGGAAAAACTGTTTTTT. Translating it yields CASSQNGRGGEKLFF.

This chain connects TRBV7-6 to TRBJ2-5; D may be TRBD2 (5 bases). V was cut by 1 base and J by 2 bases, with 14 bases left in between. The CDR3 is made up of 16 amino acids. Looked up from germline, CDR1 is SGHVS and CDR2 is FNYEAQ. The CDR3: CASSLVGNGVQETQYF. For the CDR3, the DNA is TGTGCCAGCAGCTTAGTAGGCAACGGGGTTCAAGAGACCCAGTACTTC.

The CDR3 sequence: CASGLLREQETQYF. The CDR3 DNA follows: TGTGCCAGCGGACTTTTGCGGGAACAAGAGACCCAGTACTTC. The genes are TRBV7-9 and TRBJ2-5; perhaps TRBD2 as D (6 bases). The CDR3 runs 14 residues. The germline V gene encodes CDR1 SEHNR and CDR2 FQNEAQ (reference sequence). V lost 8 bases and J 2 bases, leaving 15 bases between the germline ends.

V usage is TRBV29-1 and J usage is TRBJ2-1, with D unclear. Germline values: CDR1 SQVTM, CDR2 ANQGSEA. The germline V and J ends were trimmed by 3 bases and 5 bases, with 11 bases remaining between them. The CDR3 covers 13 residues. The CDR3 reads CSVERLVNNEQFF. In DNA form, the CDR3 reads TGCAGCGTTGAGCGGCTGGTTAACAATGAGCAGTTCTTC.

The genes are TRBV7-9 and TRBJ1-2; 7 nucleotides agree with TRBD1. CDR3 length: 14 amino acids. Germline V CDR1 and CDR2: SEHNR, FQNEAQ (reference sequence). Trimming at V came to 5 bases and at J to 2 bases, leaving 5 bases not matched to a gene. The CDR3 is CASSHPTGNYGYTF. The CDR3, as DNA: TGTGCCAGCAGCCACCCGACAGGGAACTATGGCTACACCTTC. Full variable domain (remainder filled in from reference TRBV7-9 and TRBJ1-2): DTGVSQNPRHKITKRGQNVTFRCDPISEHNRLYWYRQTLGQGPEFLTYFQNEAQLEKSRLLSDRFSAERPKGSFSTLEIQRTEQGDSAMYLCASSHPTGNYGYTFGSGTRLTVV.

CDR3 DNA: TGTGCCAGCAGCTTGGCAGGAAACTACGAGCAGTACTTC. Translation gives CASSLAGNYEQYF. This chain connects TRBV5-4 to TRBJ2-7; D gene unclear. Per germline, CDR1 SGHNT and CDR2 YYREEE (reference sequence). CDR3 length: 13 residues. Trimming took off 0 bases at V and 3 bases at J, with 7 bases between the two ends.

CDR3 sequence reads: CASSLARGNNEQFF. CDR3 nucleotides: TGTGCCAGCAGCTTAGCCAGGGGGAACAATGAGCAGTTCTTC. This chain uses TRBV5-4 with TRBJ2-1, with 7 bases aligning to TRBD1. With 2 bases clipped from V and 5 bases from J, the junction kept 4 bases outside the gene matches. This CDR3 has 14 amino acids. Germline loops: CDR1 SGHNT, CDR2 YYREEE (reference sequence).

This chain uses TRBV7-8 with TRBJ2-7, with D perhaps TRBD1 (6 bases). With 0 bases removed from V and 6 bases from J, the gap between germline ends came to 12 bases. The CDR3 sequence is 14 residues long. Germline V gene sequence: CDR1 SGHVS, CDR2 FQNEAQ. The CDR3 coding sequence is TGTGCCAGCAGCTTAGCCAGGGGAGATGGCGAGCAGTACTTC. Translation: CASSLARGDGEQYF.

This chain uses TRBV29-1 with TRBJ1-2, with D maybe TRBD1 (6 bases). CDR1 is SQVTM, CDR2 ANQGSEA, per germline. Trimming stripped 5 bases from V and 3 bases from J, with 22 bases between. This CDR3 region has 16 residues. The CDR3 spells CSVTGSPSVQDYGYTF. For the CDR3, the DNA is TGCAGCGTTACAGGGAGCCCAAGCGTCCAGGACTATGGCTACACCTTC. Full variable domain (remainder filled in from reference TRBV29-1 and TRBJ1-2): SAVISQKPSRDICQRGTSLTIQCQVDSQVTMMFWYRQQPGQSLTLIATANQGSEATYESGFVIDKFPISRPNLTFSTLTVSNMSPEDSSIYLCSVTGSPSVQDYGYTFGSGTRLTVV.

The chain recombines TRBV7-3 with TRBJ2-4; D unclear. Germline CDR1 and CDR2: SGHTA and FQGTGA. V lost 11 bases and J 13 bases, leaving 12 bases between the germline ends. The CDR3 is 9 amino acids. The CDR3 region is CAVNTPQYF. CDR3 coding DNA: TGTGCCGTCAACACCCCACAGTACTTC.